This entry is about one T cell receptor beta chain. These data originate in a study of control samples from healthy donors and cancer patients. The CDR3 is 17 residues long. Germline V lookup: CDR1 SGHNT, CDR2 YYREEE (reference sequence). The V and J ends lost 3 bases and 4 bases, in that order; junction bases with no gene match: 10. This table comes from immunoSEQ multiplex PCR, and its TCRdb copy is limited to in-frame clones, with some not included. The sample contains about 100,000 clones, about 91% of which appear only once. The chain couples TRBV5-4 to TRBJ2-3; 11 bases match TRBD2. Material for sequencing was blood. This sequence was found in a man aged 25 to 40 in good health. The CDR3 nucleotides are TGTGCCAGCAGCTCGGGACTAGCGGCGGGGAGGGCAGATACGCAGTATTTT. It yields the protein CASSSGLAAGRADTQYF.